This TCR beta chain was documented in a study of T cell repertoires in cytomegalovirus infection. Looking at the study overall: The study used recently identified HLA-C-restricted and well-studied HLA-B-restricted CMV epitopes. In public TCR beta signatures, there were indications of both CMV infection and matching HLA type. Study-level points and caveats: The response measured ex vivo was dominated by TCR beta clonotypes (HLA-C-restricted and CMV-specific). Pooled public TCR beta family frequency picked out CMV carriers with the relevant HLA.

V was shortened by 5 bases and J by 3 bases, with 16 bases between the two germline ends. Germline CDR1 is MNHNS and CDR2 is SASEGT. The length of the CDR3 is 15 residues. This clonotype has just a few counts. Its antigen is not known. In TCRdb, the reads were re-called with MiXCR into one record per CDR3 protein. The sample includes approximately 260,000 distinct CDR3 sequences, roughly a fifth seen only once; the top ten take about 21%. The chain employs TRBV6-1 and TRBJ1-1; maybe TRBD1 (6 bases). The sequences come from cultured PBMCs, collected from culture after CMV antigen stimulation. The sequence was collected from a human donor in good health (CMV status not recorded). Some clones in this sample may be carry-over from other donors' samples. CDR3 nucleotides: TGTGCCAGCAGTTCCCCACAGGGCTGGGACACTGAAGCTTTCTTT. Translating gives CASSSPQGWDTEAFF.